One T cell receptor beta chain is described in this entry. These data are taken from a study of T cell changes during pregnancy in multiple sclerosis. The V gene end was trimmed by 2 bases and the J gene end by 6 bases; junction bases not matched to a gene: 5. Per the germline V gene, CDR1 is MRHNA and CDR2 is SNTAGT. The CDR3 has 15 amino acids. Produced via immunoSEQ multiplex PCR; TCRdb's table is partial and in-frame only. The repertoire consists of 42,000 or so clones, with 90% occurring once and the leading ten covering about a tenth. This sequence originates from a female donor with multiple sclerosis, enrolled in a pregnancy study. V usage is TRBV6-4 and J usage is TRBJ2-3, with 10 nucleotides matching TRBD2. The sequencing used CD8+ T cells from peripheral blood mononuclear cells, collected in the first trimester of pregnancy. CDR3 amino acids: CASSDSGGAADTQYF. CDR3 DNA: TGTGCCAGCAGTGACAGCGGGGGGGCCGCCGATACGCAGTATTTT.